The 25 T cell receptor beta chains reported below all come from one sample, sequenced in a study of T cells in Graves' hyperthyroidism and ophthalmopathy. There were TCR beta CDR3 regions amplified from RNA transcripts. Initially, a first-round RT-PCR of the TCR CDR3 employed the HTBI primer set. TCRdb ran MiXCR on the multiplex PCR reads and lists one entry per CDR3 protein. The repertoire has hundreds of thousands of distinct CDR3 sequences, around 15% of them found once; the top ten carry 2.5% to 4%. The sequenced sample consisted of blood. Receptors were obtained from a woman between 40 and 55 years old with Graves' ophthalmopathy.

This clonotype appeared many times. This chain connects TRBV20-1 to TRBJ1-1; D unclear. Germline-derived CDR1 and CDR2 are DFQATT and SNEGSKA (reference sequence). The CDR3 consists of 13 residues. Between the trimmed V and J ends, which lost 3 bases and 0 bases, there was a span of 8 bases. CDR3 DNA sequence: TGCAGTGCTAGTGGGCAGATGAACACTGAAGCTTTCTTT. It translates to CSASGQMNTEAFF.

This chain links TRBV20-1 with TRBJ1-5, with TRBD1 as a possible D gene (5 bases). Germline values: CDR1 DFQATT, CDR2 SNEGSKA (reference sequence). The CDR3 is 15 residues long. The V and J ends lost 0 bases and 5 bases respectively, with 14 bases between them. The CDR3 DNA is TGCAGTGCTAGAGATGTCTCGGGGACTTATCAGCCCCAGCATTTT. Its translation is CSARDVSGTYQPQHF.

The chain recombines TRBV20-1 with TRBJ2-6; a weak D match, TRBD2 (6 bases). Trimming took 6 bases from V and 2 from J, leaving 11 bases between them. This CDR3 spans 14 amino acids. Germline assignment: CDR1 DFQATT and CDR2 SNEGSKA (reference sequence). The CDR3 nucleotides read TGCAGTGCCCCCTCGGGGGCTGGGGCCAACGTCCTGACTTTC. Its translation is CSAPSGAGANVLTF.

This clonotype appeared many times. The chain joins TRBV2 to TRBJ2-1, with 14 bases matching TRBD2. The trim removed 7 bases at V and 1 base at J, leaving 3 bases unmatched. The CDR3 runs 16 residues. Germline V gene lookup returns CDR1 SNHLY and CDR2 FYNNEI. In nucleotides, the CDR3 is TGTGCCAGCAAAGGACTAGCGGGAGGATCCTACAATGAGCAGTTCTTC. This gives the protein CASKGLAGGSYNEQFF.

Many counts were recorded for this clonotype. The chain combines TRBV3-1 with TRBJ2-2; D perhaps matches TRBD2 (5 bases). The CDR3 totals 16 residues. Germline loops: CDR1 LGHDT, CDR2 YNNKEL (reference sequence). V was cut by 1 base and J by 5 bases, with 14 bases left in between. CDR3 amino acids: CASSQGRRRTTGELFF. DNA of the CDR3: TGTGCCAGCAGCCAAGGAAGGAGGAGAACTACCGGGGAGCTGTTTTTT.

This clonotype has just a few counts. A read error is possible here, since a much larger clone lies one base away. V gene TRBV20-1 combines with J gene TRBJ1-4; TRBD1 matches 10 bases. The CDR3 has 15 residues. Looked up from germline, CDR1 is DFQATT and CDR2 is SNEGSKA (reference sequence). Here the CDR3 reads CNARGTGAANEKLFF. CDR3 nucleotides: TGCAATGCTAGAGGGACAGGGGCAGCTAATGAAAAACTGTTTTTT.

This clonotype was seen a handful of times. V gene TRBV28 combines with J gene TRBJ2-2, with D perhaps assigned TRBD1 or TRBD2 (5 bases each). The CDR3 contains 13 residues. Trimming removed 8 bases from V and 4 bases from J, with 11 bases in between. Germline lookup yields CDR1 MDHEN and CDR2 SYDVKM. The chain's CDR3 is CASHIGGTGELFF. In nucleotides, the CDR3 is TGTGCCAGCCATATTGGGGGCACCGGGGAGCTGTTTTTT.

This clonotype was seen at least ten times. The chain carries TRBV20-1 and TRBJ2-1, with D perhaps TRBD2 (5 bases). The CDR3 is 12 residues long. V gave up 3 bases and J gave up 7 bases, with 10 bases separating them. In germline, CDR1 is DFQATT, CDR2 SNEGSKA (reference sequence). This CDR3 reads CSASSRENEQFF. The CDR3 DNA reads as TGCAGTGCTAGCAGTAGGGAGAATGAGCAGTTCTTC.

V gene TRBV6-1 combines with J gene TRBJ1-5, with a weak D call TRBD1 (5 bases). Germline CDR1 MNHNS, CDR2 SASEGT. This CDR3 is built from 14 residues. Trimming cost V 6 bases and J 3 bases, with 12 bases left between them. CDR3 in amino acids: CASREGRFNQPQHF. The CDR3, as DNA: TGTGCCAGCAGGGAGGGACGGTTCAATCAGCCCCAGCATTTT.

This clonotype was counted only a few times. V gene TRBV12-3 or TRBV12-4 combines with J gene TRBJ2-6, with TRBD2 matching 9 bases. V was pared by 3 bases and J by 4 bases, with 16 bases of the junction left unmatched. The CDR3 is 20 amino acids. The CDR3 nucleotides are TGTGCCAGCAGTTTGAGAATGGAGCTTAGCGGGAGTTCCGGGGCCAACGTCCTGACTTTC. It translates to CASSLRMELSGSSGANVLTF.

The chain recombines TRBV20-1 with TRBJ1-5, with D possibly TRBD1 on 6 matching bases. V was clipped by 6 bases and J by 3 bases, with 9 bases between them. CDR3 length: 12 amino acids. Per germline, CDR1 DFQATT and CDR2 SNEGSKA (reference sequence). The CDR3 here is CSAGGNNQPQHF. The CDR3 nucleotides read TGCAGTGCCGGGGGCAACAATCAGCCCCAGCATTTT.

In this sample, this clonotype turned up many times. The gene calls are TRBV2 and TRBJ2-2; TRBD2 might be the D (6 bases). With 6 bases removed from V and 2 bases from J, the gap between germline ends came to 10 bases. CDR1 and CDR2 from the germline V gene are SNHLY and FYNNEI. The CDR3 extends over 14 amino acids. As DNA, the CDR3 is TGTGCCAGCAGAGGGACTCTTAACACCGGGGAGCTGTTTTTT. It encodes CASRGTLNTGELFF.

The chain is built from TRBV6-1 and TRBJ2-7, with 11 nucleotides matching TRBD2. Germline assignment: CDR1 MNHNS and CDR2 SASEGT. This CDR3 region has 17 residues. Trimming at V came to 6 bases and at J to 3 bases, leaving 13 bases not matched to a gene. The chain's CDR3 is CASSPTSGSLPNYEQYF. The CDR3 bases are TGTGCCAGCAGCCCTACTAGCGGGAGCCTCCCAAACTACGAGCAGTACTTC.

This clonotype was found many times. The gene calls are TRBV7-6 and TRBJ2-2, with D hard to call. Germline CDR1 SGHVS, CDR2 FNYEAQ. This CDR3 comprises 12 residues. Trimming left V 6 bases short and J 1 base short, with 3 bases between. CDR3 nucleotides: TGTGCCAGCAGGCGGAACACCGGGGAGCTGTTTTTT. Protein sequence: CASRRNTGELFF.

The chain is built from TRBV6-6 and TRBJ1-4, with D possibly being TRBD1 (6 bases). Germline V lookup: CDR1 MNHNY, CDR2 SVGAGI (reference sequence). Trimming cost V 2 bases and J 0 bases, with 13 bases left between them. The CDR3 runs 17 residues. DNA of the CDR3: TGTGCCAGCAGTTACGAAACAGGGCCTACAACTAATGAAAAACTGTTTTTT. Its translation: CASSYETGPTTNEKLFF.

This clonotype has only a few counts. The chain is built from TRBV7-9 and TRBJ1-2, with TRBD1 matching 9 bases. The CDR3 loop spans 14 amino acids. Germline values: CDR1 SEHNR, CDR2 FQNEAQ (reference sequence). V lost 0 bases, J lost 8 bases, and 4 bases stayed unmatched. CDR3 in amino acids: CASSLAQGAGGYTF. The CDR3 DNA is TGTGCCAGCAGCTTAGCACAGGGGGCTGGGGGCTACACCTTC.

Only a few counts were recorded for this clonotype. This chain joins TRBV28 and TRBJ2-2; D gene unclear. The germline CDR1 and CDR2 sequences are MDHEN and SYDVKM. This CDR3 contains 13 residues. Trimming cost V 6 bases and J 6 bases, with 11 bases left between them. The DNA of the CDR3 is TGTGCCAGCAGGCCCTACTGGTCCGGGGAGCTGTTTTTT. As protein: CASRPYWSGELFF. The full variable domain, in which reference TRBV28 and TRBJ2-2 provide the parts outside the CDR3, is DVKVTQSSRYLVKRTGEKVFLECVQDMDHENMFWYRQDPGLGLRLIYFSYDVKMKEKGDIPEGYSVSREKKERFSLILESASTNQTSMYLCASRPYWSGELFFGEGSRLTVL.

This clonotype has a count of ten or more. J is TRBJ2-3 and V is TRBV20-1; TRBD2 agrees at 7 bases. Per germline, CDR1 DFQATT and CDR2 SNEGSKA (reference sequence). Trimming took 6 bases from V and 6 from J; bases not matched to a gene: 6. The CDR3 is 12 residues long. CDR3 region: CSARTRGDTQYF. CDR3 in DNA: TGCAGTGCGCGGACTAGGGGTGATACGCAGTATTTT.

This chain links TRBV12-3 or TRBV12-4 with TRBJ1-6; D is unresolved. Deletions cut 4 bases from V and 10 bases from J, with 11 bases between. The CDR3 contains 13 residues. This CDR3 reads CASSSSVGSPLHF. CDR3 bases: TGTGCCAGCAGTTCGAGCGTAGGATCACCCCTCCACTTT.

This clonotype was observed at least ten times. The rearrangement joins TRBV11-2 to TRBJ2-7, with TRBD1 as a possible D gene (5 bases). Germline V gives CDR1 SGHAT, CDR2 FQNNGV. With 3 bases removed from V and 3 bases from J, the gap between germline ends came to 15 bases. The CDR3 is 15 residues long. The CDR3: CASSFSTGENYEQYF. CDR3 sequence (DNA): TGTGCCAGCAGCTTTTCCACAGGTGAAAACTACGAGCAGTACTTC.

The chain uses TRBV2 and TRBJ2-5, with a possible D match to TRBD2 (5 bases). V shed 7 bases and J shed 6 bases, with 15 bases lying between them. CDR3 length: 13 residues. Germline loops: CDR1 SNHLY, CDR2 FYNNEI. The CDR3 sequence is CASTVEGEKTQYF. Written as DNA, the CDR3 is TGTGCCAGCACAGTCGAGGGAGAGAAGACCCAGTACTTC.

The rearrangement joins TRBV18 to TRBJ2-7, with D uncertain. This CDR3 contains 15 residues. Germline CDR1 reads KGHSH; CDR2 reads LQKENI. With 5 bases removed from V and 1 base from J, the gap between germline ends came to 15 bases. The DNA for the CDR3 is TGTGCCAGCTCAGAAGGACCCTCTGAATCCTACGAGCAGTACTTC. Residues: CASSEGPSESYEQYF. Full variable domain (rest looked up from reference TRBV18 and TRBJ2-7): NAGVMQNPRHLVRRRGQEARLRCSPMKGHSHVYWYRQLPEEGLKFMVYLQKENIIDESGMPKERFSAEFPKEGPSILRIQQVVRGDSAAYFCASSEGPSESYEQYFGPGTRLTVT.

The rearrangement joins TRBV3-1 to TRBJ1-2; D possibly corresponds to TRBD1 (5 bases). CDR3 size: 15 residues. V lost 2 bases, J lost 7 bases, and 17 bases lay in between. Germline-derived CDR1 and CDR2 are LGHDT and YNNKEL (reference sequence). CDR3 amino acids: CASSQLDGTFGGYTF. DNA for the CDR3: TGTGCCAGCAGCCAACTCGATGGGACTTTCGGTGGCTACACCTTC.

Many counts were recorded for this clonotype. The V call is TRBV11-1, the J call TRBJ1-5; TRBD1 is a possible D gene (5 bases). Between the trimmed V and J ends, which lost 4 bases and 0 bases, there was a span of 16 bases. Germline CDR1 SGHAT, CDR2 FQDESV (reference sequence). The CDR3 length is 17 residues. The CDR3: CASSSRAARGSNQPQHF. For the CDR3, the DNA is TGTGCCAGCAGCTCCAGGGCGGCTCGGGGTAGCAATCAGCCCCAGCATTTT.

This clonotype was counted at least ten times. This chain uses TRBV2 with TRBJ2-2; D is unresolved. The CDR3 is 13 amino acids. Between the trimmed V and J ends, which lost 4 bases and 4 bases, there was a span of 7 bases. The germline gives CDR1 SNHLY, CDR2 FYNNEI. CDR3 amino acids: CASSASVTGELFF. The CDR3 region has the DNA TGTGCCAGCAGTGCCTCAGTCACCGGGGAGCTGTTTTTT.